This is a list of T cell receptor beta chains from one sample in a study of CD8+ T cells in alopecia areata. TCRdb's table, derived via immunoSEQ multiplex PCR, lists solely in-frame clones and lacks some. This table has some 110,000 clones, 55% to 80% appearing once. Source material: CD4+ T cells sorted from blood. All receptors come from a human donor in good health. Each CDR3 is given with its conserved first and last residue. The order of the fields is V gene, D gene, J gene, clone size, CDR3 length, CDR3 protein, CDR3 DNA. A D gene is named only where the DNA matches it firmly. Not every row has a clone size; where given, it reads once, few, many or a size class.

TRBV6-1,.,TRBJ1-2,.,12,CASSEPGYGYTF,TGTGCCAGCAGTGAACCCGGGTATGGCTACACCTTC
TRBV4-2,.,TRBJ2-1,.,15,CASSQVSDGLNEQFF,TGTGCCAGCAGCCAAGTAAGCGACGGCCTCAATGAGCAGTTCTTC
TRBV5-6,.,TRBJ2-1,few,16,CASSLFGGARYNEQFF,TGTGCCAGCAGCTTGTTTGGGGGGGCGCGGTACAATGAGCAGTTCTTC
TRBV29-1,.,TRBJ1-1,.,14,CSVEKRQADTEAFF,TGCAGCGTTGAAAAACGGCAGGCAGACACTGAAGCTTTCTTT
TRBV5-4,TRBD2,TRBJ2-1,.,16,CASSLFGGTTYNEQFF,TGTGCCAGCAGCTTGTTCGGCGGGACTACATACAATGAGCAGTTCTTC
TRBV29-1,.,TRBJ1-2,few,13,CSVEVGRGNGYTF,TGCAGCGTTGAAGTGGGCCGGGGGAATGGCTACACCTTC
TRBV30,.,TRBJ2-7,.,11,CAWSGSYEQYF,TGTGCCTGGAGCGGTTCCTACGAGCAGTACTTC
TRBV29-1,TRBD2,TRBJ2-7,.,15,CSVARTSGASYEQYF,TGCAGCGTTGCCCGAACTAGCGGGGCCTCCTACGAGCAGTACTTC
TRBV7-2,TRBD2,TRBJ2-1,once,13,CASSLGLAPEQFF,TGTGCCAGCAGCTTAGGACTAGCTCCTGAGCAGTTCTTC
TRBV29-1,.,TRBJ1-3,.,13,CSVAPGDGNTIYF,TGCAGCGTTGCTCCGGGAGATGGAAACACCATATATTTT
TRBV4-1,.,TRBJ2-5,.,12,CASSQSEETQYF,TGCGCCAGCAGCCAAAGCGAGGAGACCCAGTACTTC
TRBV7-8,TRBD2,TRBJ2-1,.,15,CASSTLAGGLNEQFF,TGTGCCAGCAGCACACTAGCGGGGGGCCTCAATGAGCAGTTCTTC
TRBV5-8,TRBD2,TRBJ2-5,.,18,CASSLVFGTSGGMETQYF,TGTGCCAGCAGCTTGGTGTTCGGGACTAGCGGGGGGATGGAGACCCAGTACTTC
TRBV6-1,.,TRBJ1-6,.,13,CASLRVRDSPLHF,TGTGCCAGCCTCAGGGTACGGGACTCACCCCTCCACTTT
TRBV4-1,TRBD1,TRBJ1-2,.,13,CASSQLGTGGYTF,TGCGCCAGCAGCCAATTGGGGACAGGGGGCTACACCTTC
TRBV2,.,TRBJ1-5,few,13,CASREDTIQPQHF,TGTGCCAGCAGGGAGGACACGATCCAGCCCCAGCATTTT
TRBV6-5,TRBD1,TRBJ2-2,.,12,CASSLDRAKLFF,TGTGCCAGCAGTTTGGACAGGGCGAAGCTGTTTTTT
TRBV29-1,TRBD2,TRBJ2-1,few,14,CSARGGSGYNEQFF,TGCAGCGCTCGGGGGGGTAGCGGATACAATGAGCAGTTCTTC
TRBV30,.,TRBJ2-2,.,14,CAWSKTLGTGELFF,TGTGCCTGGAGTAAGACCCTGGGCACCGGGGAGCTGTTTTTT
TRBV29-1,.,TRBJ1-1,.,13,CSVEITMNTEAFF,TGCAGCGTTGAAATCACCATGAACACTGAAGCTTTCTTT
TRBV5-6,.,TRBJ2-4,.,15,CASSTATVAKNIQYF,TGTGCCAGCAGCACCGCGACGGTAGCCAAAAACATTCAGTACTTC
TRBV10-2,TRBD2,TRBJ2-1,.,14,CASTRSGGPNEQFF,TGCGCCAGCACTCGGAGCGGGGGGCCCAATGAGCAGTTCTTC
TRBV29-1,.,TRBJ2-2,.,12,CSVGQGDGELFF,TGCAGCGTTGGGCAGGGCGACGGGGAGCTGTTTTTT